The next 8 T cell receptor beta chains were all read from a single sample in a study of T cell responses to AZD1222 COVID-19 vaccine. The data were produced by immunoSEQ multiplex PCR, yet TCRdb's version contains in-frame clones alone and is incomplete. This repertoire shows over 150,000 clones, 85% to 95% found once; its top ten account for more than 9%. Sequencing was performed on peripheral blood, taken on day 0 of AZD1222 vaccination. These receptors were taken from an adult in good health.

V gene TRBV12-3 or TRBV12-4 combines with J gene TRBJ1-6; D is unclear. V shed 3 bases and J shed 7 bases, with 7 bases lying between them. This CDR3 spans 13 amino acids. The CDR3 DNA is TGTGCCAGCAGTTTGAGCACGAATTCACCCCTCCACTTT. Protein: CASSLSTNSPLHF.

This chain uses TRBV7-9 with TRBJ2-7, with 7 bases aligning to TRBD1. V lost 5 bases, J lost 6 bases, and 13 bases stayed unmatched. CDR3 length: 15 amino acids. CDR1 SEHNR and CDR2 FQNEAQ come from the germline V gene (reference sequence). The CDR3 loop is CASSGNHRGIGEQYF. DNA of the CDR3: TGTGCCAGCAGCGGAAACCACAGGGGAATAGGCGAGCAGTACTTC.

The CDR3 sequence: CASSLQGYGYTF. CDR3 coding DNA: TGTGCCAGCAGTTTACAGGGCTATGGCTACACCTTC. The chain couples TRBV12-3 or TRBV12-4 to TRBJ1-2; D perhaps matches TRBD1 (5 bases). This CDR3 contains 12 residues. Trimming left V 2 bases short and J 4 bases short, with 5 bases between.

This sequence joins TRBV18 and TRBJ2-5, with TRBD2 as a possible D gene (5 bases). The germline V gene has CDR1 KGHSH and CDR2 LQKENI. V was trimmed by 6 bases and J by 12 bases, leaving 20 bases between them. CDR3 length: 13 amino acids. The CDR3 region is CASSLDWRRVKYF. CDR3 nucleotide sequence: TGTGCCAGCTCTCTGGATTGGAGGCGGGTTAAGTACTTC.

This clone was detected once. The chain employs TRBV19 and TRBJ1-4; D is undetermined. CDR1 is LNHDA and CDR2 is SQIVND in the germline V gene (reference sequence). The CDR3 is 12 amino acids. V dropped 3 bases and J dropped 3 bases, with 2 bases sitting between them. The CDR3 DNA is TGTGCCAGTAGTATGTCTAATGAAAAACTGTTTTTT. Its protein is CASSMSNEKLFF.

This rearrangement joins TRBV6-5 to TRBJ1-1; D remains unclear. The germline V gene has CDR1 MNHEY and CDR2 SVGAGI. This CDR3 comprises 14 residues. Trimming took 7 bases from V and 0 from J, leaving 12 bases between them. The CDR3 DNA is TGTGCCAGCATGCTCGGTCAGCTGAACACTGAAGCTTTCTTT. It encodes CASMLGQLNTEAFF.

This clone showed up just once. This chain uses TRBV5-1 with TRBJ1-1; possible D gene TRBD1, 6 bases. Trimming cost V 4 bases and J 1 base, with 14 bases left between them. CDR1 is SGHRS, CDR2 YFSETQ, per germline. CDR3 length: 15 amino acids. CDR3 nucleotides: TGCGCCAGCAGCGGGATGGACAGCCGGAACACTGAAGCTTTCTTT. This translates into CASSGMDSRNTEAFF.

This sequence joins TRBV11-3 and TRBJ2-7, with a possible D match to TRBD1 (5 bases). V lost 5 bases and J 7 bases, leaving 15 bases between the germline ends. The CDR3 sequence is 13 residues long. CDR1 is SGHNT, CDR2 YENEEA, per germline. In nucleotides, the CDR3 is TGTGCCAGCAGCGAGACCCATCAGGGAGAGCAGTACTTC. As protein: CASSETHQGEQYF.